The text below deals with one TCR beta chain. Antigen specificity is unknown. This sample stems from a study of CD8 T cells in ankylosing spondylitis. This CDR3 is built from 14 residues. J lost 5 bases, V lost 5 bases, and 1 base had no gene match. Each CDR3 protein gets one entry after TCRdb re-called the 5' RACE reads with MiXCR. The table records more than 110,000 distinct CDR3 sequences, 6.5% to 8.5% of them present only once. Study-wide findings and caveats: One TCR beta motif, made up of seven to nine highly homologous variants, appeared characteristic of ankylosing spondylitis blood. Earlier work had already found some motif variants in reactive arthritis synovial fluid and blood. Relatively rare in peripheral blood, disease-linked clones were also CD8+.

This chain links TRBV12-3 or TRBV12-4 with TRBJ1-4, with 11 bases fitting TRBD1. Specimen: synovial fluid, either unsorted or a sorted T cell fraction (not recorded which). The TCR sequence derives from a male donor with ankylosing spondylitis. CDR3 sequence: CASSRDRGNEKLFF. The CDR3 DNA reads as TGTGCCAGCAGTCGGGACAGGGGGAATGAAAAACTGTTTTTT.